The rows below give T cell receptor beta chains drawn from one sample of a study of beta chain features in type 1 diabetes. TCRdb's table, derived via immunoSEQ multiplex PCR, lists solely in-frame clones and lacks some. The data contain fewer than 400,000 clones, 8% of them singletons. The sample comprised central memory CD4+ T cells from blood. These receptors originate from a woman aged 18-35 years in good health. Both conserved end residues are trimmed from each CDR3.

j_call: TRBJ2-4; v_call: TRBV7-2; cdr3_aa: ASSFPQAGVKNIQY
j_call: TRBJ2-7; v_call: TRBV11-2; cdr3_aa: ASSLTGSEIYEQY
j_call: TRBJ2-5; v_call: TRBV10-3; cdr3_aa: AISESTGETQY
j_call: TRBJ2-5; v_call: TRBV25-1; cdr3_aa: ASSLSGMETQY
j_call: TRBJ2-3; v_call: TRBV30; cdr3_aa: AWTVARSGADTQY
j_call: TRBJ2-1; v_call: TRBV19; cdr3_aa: ASSIRGTKLNEQF
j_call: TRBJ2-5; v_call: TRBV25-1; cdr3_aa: ASSDTGDSKETQY
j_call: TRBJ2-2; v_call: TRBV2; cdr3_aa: ASSGDGELF
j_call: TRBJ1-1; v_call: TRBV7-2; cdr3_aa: ASSLRGLNTEAF
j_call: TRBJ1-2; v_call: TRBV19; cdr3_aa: ASTSRYGYT
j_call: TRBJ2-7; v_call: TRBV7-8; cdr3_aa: ASSARASGTRPYEQY
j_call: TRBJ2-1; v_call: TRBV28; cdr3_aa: ASSSASWTSGAYNEQF
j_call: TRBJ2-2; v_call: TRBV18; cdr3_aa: ASSLRDINTGELF
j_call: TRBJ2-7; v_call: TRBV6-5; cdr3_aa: ASSYSSGTYYEQY
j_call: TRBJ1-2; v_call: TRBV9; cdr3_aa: ASTRMGNINYGYT
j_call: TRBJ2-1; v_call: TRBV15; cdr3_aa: ATCRSGRWGNEQF
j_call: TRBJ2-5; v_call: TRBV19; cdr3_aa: ASSTQKETQY
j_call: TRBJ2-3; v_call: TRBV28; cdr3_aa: ASSLRGRRTDTQY
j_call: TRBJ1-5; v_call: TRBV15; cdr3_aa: ATSRESQPQH
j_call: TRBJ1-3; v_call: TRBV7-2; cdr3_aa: ASSGGPGNTIY